This TCR beta chain derives from a study of OX40 agonist ivuxolimab in advanced cancers. Whole-study context: Patients were dosed intravenously with ivuxolimab at 0.01 to 10 mg/kg every 2 weeks. Broader study findings: Researchers report that CD8+ T cells had, on average, more expanded clones than CD4+. At doses 0.1 to 3.0 mg/kg, CD4+ and CD8+ clones expanded. Researchers did not establish what antigens the expanded peripheral T cells target.

The V end lost 5 bases, the J end lost 0 bases, and 11 bases lay between the germline ends. Germline lookup yields CDR1 LNHDA and CDR2 SQIVND (reference sequence). There are 15 residues in the CDR3. Libraries were prepared by immunoSEQ multiplex PCR; TCRdb keeps only in-frame clonotypes and omits some of them. The top ten hold 2% to 3% of the sample, which has around 100,000 clones, roughly nine tenths seen once. This clone occurred once. Its matching antigen is unknown. This chain links TRBV19 with TRBJ2-1; D remains ambiguous. This clonotype was obtained from an adult with an advanced solid tumor such as melanoma, head and neck, liver or kidney cancer. The source material was CD4+ or CD8+ T cells sorted from blood, sampled in a trial of the OX40 agonist ivuxolimab. The CDR3 DNA reads TGTGCCAGTAGTTCGGGCGCGAGCTCCTACAATGAGCAGTTCTTC. This translates into CASSSGASSYNEQFF. Combining the CDR3 with reference TRBV19 and TRBJ2-1 gives the whole variable domain DGGITQSPKYLFRKEGQNVTLSCEQNLNHDAMYWYRQDPGQGLRLIYYSQIVNDFQKGDIAEGYSVSREKKESFPLTVTSAQKNPTAFYLCASSSGASSYNEQFFGPGTRLTVL.